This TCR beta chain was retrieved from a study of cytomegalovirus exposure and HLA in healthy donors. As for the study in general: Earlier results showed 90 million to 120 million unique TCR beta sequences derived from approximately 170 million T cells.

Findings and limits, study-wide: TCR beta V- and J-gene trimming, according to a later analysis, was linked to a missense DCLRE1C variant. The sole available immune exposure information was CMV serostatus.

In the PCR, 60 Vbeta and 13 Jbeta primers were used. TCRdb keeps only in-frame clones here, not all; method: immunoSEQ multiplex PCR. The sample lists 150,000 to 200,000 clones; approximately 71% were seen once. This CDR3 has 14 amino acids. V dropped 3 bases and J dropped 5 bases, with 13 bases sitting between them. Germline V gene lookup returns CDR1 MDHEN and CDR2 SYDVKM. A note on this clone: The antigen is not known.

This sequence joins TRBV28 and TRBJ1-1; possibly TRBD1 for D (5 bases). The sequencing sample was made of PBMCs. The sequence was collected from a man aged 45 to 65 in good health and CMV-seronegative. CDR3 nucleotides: TGTGCCAGCAGTTTGGGAGGGGCGAGGACTGAAGCTTTCTTT. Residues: CASSLGGARTEAFF.